This TCR beta chain was documented in a study of tumor-infiltrating lymphocytes in oesophageal squamous cell carcinoma (dated by TCRdb to about 2016). A word on this clonotype: The target of this receptor is not known. Qualities for individual bases were not recorded, and no much larger clone is one base off.

Trimmed from V: 4 bases; trimmed from J: 3 bases; junction bases lacking a gene match: 8. CDR1 and CDR2 are read off the germline V gene as MDHEN and SYDVKM. Spanning cysteine to phenylalanine, the CDR3 consists of 16 amino acids. This entry keeps only the CDR3 DNA: 48 bases, framed from base 1. Receptor libraries were prepared by PCR. Sequencing instrument: Illumina HiSeq 2000. In-frame beta chains were kept once TCRdb had trimmed the public reads at Q25 with fastp and called clones with MiXCR. Every CDR3 protein is listed once, alongside the most common genes and DNA of its rows. The sample table lists nearly 20,000 distinct CDR3 sequences, 40% of them with a count of one. The top ten clones comprise 6.8% of the sample.

The V and J segments used are TRBV28 and TRBJ2-1; TRBD1 aligns with 8 central bases. The receptor was derived from a male donor with esophageal squamous cell carcinoma. The sample was blood. The nucleotides are TGTGCCAGCAGTTCCTCTTCAGGGGGCTTCTACAATGAGCAGTTCTTC. This codes for CASSSSSGGFYNEQFF.